This TCR beta chain was recovered during a study of blood T cell repertoires in COVID-19. Assay used: immunoSEQ multiplex PCR; TCRdb lists only in-frame clones, some missing. The data contain roughly 300,000 clones, about four fifths of them singletons. CDR1 and CDR2 (germline): MNHEY, SVGAGI. After removal of 8 bases from V and 8 bases from J, the junction contained 8 bases not matched to a gene. This CDR3 has 15 amino acids. This TCR was recovered from a woman in her forties or fifties who had recovered from COVID-19. The chain recombines TRBV6-5 with TRBJ2-1, with 14 bases matching TRBD2. Sample: peripheral blood. CDR3 nucleotides: TGTGCCAGCGCCTCAAGACTAGCGGGGGGGCATGAGCAGTTCTTC. Residues: CASASRLAGGHEQFF.